One sample yielded the 30 T cell receptor beta chains listed below, sequenced in a study of T cells in Graves' hyperthyroidism and ophthalmopathy. The source material, RNA transcripts, was used to amplify TCR beta CDR3 regions. TCR CDR3 regions were first amplified by RT-PCR with HTBI primers. Each CDR3 protein gets one entry after TCRdb re-called the multiplex PCR reads with MiXCR. The data contain 550,000 to 600,000 distinct CDR3 sequences, about a sixth of them singletons. The sample consisted of blood. The receptor source for this set is a woman aged 18-35 years with Graves' hyperthyroidism.

The V and J genes are TRBV7-9 and TRBJ2-5; the match to TRBD2 covers 7 bases. Germline CDR1 and CDR2: SEHNR and FQNEAQ (reference sequence). The trim removed 1 base at V and 2 bases at J, leaving 7 bases unmatched. CDR3 length equals 16 residues. The CDR3, as DNA: TGTGCCAGCAGCTTAGTAGATCTAGCGGTTCAAGAGACCCAGTACTTC. Encoded protein: CASSLVDLAVQETQYF. Complete variable domain (other parts from reference TRBV7-9 and TRBJ2-5): DTGVSQNPRHKITKRGQNVTFRCDPISEHNRLYWYRQTLGQGPEFLTYFQNEAQLEKSRLLSDRFSAERPKGSFSTLEIQRTEQGDSAMYLCASSLVDLAVQETQYFGPGTRLLVL.

The chain couples TRBV3-1 to TRBJ2-1; D gene uncertain. The length of the CDR3 is 15 residues. V lost 8 bases to trimming and J lost 8 bases, with 22 bases between them. Germline values: CDR1 LGHDT, CDR2 YNNKEL (reference sequence). CDR3 bases: TGTGCCAGCTCACCTCCTAGTAGTGGATCAGATGAGCAGTTCTTC. Amino acid sequence: CASSPPSSGSDEQFF.

This clonotype was recorded at least ten times. The CDR3 spells CASSAARYTEAFF. CDR3 nucleotides: TGTGCCAGCAGCGCAGCCCGGTACACTGAAGCTTTCTTT. J is TRBJ1-1 and V is TRBV7-2; D unclear. Germline V lookup: CDR1 SGHTA, CDR2 FQGNSA. The CDR3 consists of 13 residues. The V end lost 5 bases, the J end lost 3 bases, and 10 bases lay between the germline ends.

The V and J genes are TRBV5-6 and TRBJ2-7, with 8 bases aligning to TRBD1. The CDR3 loop spans 15 amino acids. V was pared by 7 bases and J by 7 bases, with 16 bases of the junction left unmatched. The germline V gene encodes CDR1 SGHDT and CDR2 YYEEEE. The CDR3 loop reads CASQIQGGTYNEQYF. The DNA of the CDR3 is TGTGCCAGCCAAATACAGGGGGGTACCTACAATGAGCAGTACTTC.

This clonotype was seen at least ten times. The chain is built from TRBV20-1 and TRBJ1-3; 8 nucleotides align to TRBD1. CDR3 length equals 13 residues. CDR1 and CDR2 (germline): DFQATT, SNEGSKA (reference sequence). V shed 3 bases, J shed 8 bases, and the junction held 6 bases outside the gene matches. CDR3 nucleotides: TGCAGTGCTAGTCAGGACAGGGAAGACACCATATATTTT. Translating gives CSASQDREDTIYF.

The CDR3 nucleotides are TGTGCCACCAGCCCTCGCCGGGACAACTACGAGCAGTACTTC. As protein: CATSPRRDNYEQYF. The chain recombines TRBV15 with TRBJ2-7, with TRBD1 as a possible D gene (6 bases). This CDR3 comprises 14 residues. Germline CDR1 and CDR2: LNHNV and YYDKDF (reference sequence). With 5 bases removed from V and 3 bases from J, the gap between germline ends came to 14 bases.

This clonotype was seen at least ten times. CDR3 sequence: CASRPSEDSYEQYF. Written as DNA, the CDR3 is TGTGCCAGCAGGCCAAGCGAAGATTCCTACGAGCAGTACTTC. The chain joins TRBV5-5 to TRBJ2-7; no reliable D call. CDR1 and CDR2 from the germline V gene are SGHKS and YYEKEE (reference sequence). The CDR3 runs to 14 residues. Trimming took off 5 bases at V and 1 base at J, with 13 bases between the two ends.

This clonotype was seen repeatedly, ten times or more. The V gene is TRBV20-1, the J gene TRBJ2-7; perhaps TRBD1 as D (6 bases). Per germline, CDR1 DFQATT and CDR2 SNEGSKA (reference sequence). The CDR3 has 12 amino acids. V was cut by 5 bases and J by 7 bases, with 15 bases left in between. The CDR3 reads CSAASQGFEQYF. The DNA for the CDR3 is TGCAGTGCTGCATCTCAGGGGTTTGAGCAGTACTTC.

This clonotype showed up many times. The J gene is TRBJ1-5, the V gene TRBV2; D is ambiguous. Trimming took 9 bases from V and 6 from J, leaving 9 bases between them. This CDR3 comprises 11 residues. CDR1 is SNHLY, CDR2 FYNNEI, per germline. The CDR3 protein is CASGPSQPQHF. The CDR3 nucleotides are TGTGCCAGTGGCCCAAGTCAGCCCCAGCATTTT.

This clonotype showed up many times. This sequence joins TRBV3-1 and TRBJ2-3; D could derive from TRBD1 or TRBD2 (6 bases each). This CDR3 region has 16 residues. Germline CDR1 reads LGHDT; CDR2 reads YNNKEL (reference sequence). With 1 base removed from V and 0 bases from J, the gap between germline ends came to 11 bases. CDR3 residues: CASSQARGTSTDTQYF. CDR3 DNA: TGTGCCAGCAGCCAAGCAAGGGGGACTAGCACAGATACGCAGTATTTT.

This clonotype occurred a few times. J is TRBJ2-1 and V is TRBV10-3; the D gene is possibly TRBD2 (6 bases). Trimming removed 2 bases at V and 0 bases at J, with 14 bases between. Germline-derived CDR1 and CDR2 are ENHRY and SYGVKD. There are 17 residues in the CDR3. CDR3 protein: CAISEIGGGVSYNEQFF. Here the CDR3 DNA reads TGTGCCATCAGTGAGATAGGTGGAGGGGTCTCCTACAATGAGCAGTTCTTC.

The chain combines TRBV11-2 with TRBJ1-2; no reliable D call. V lost 0 bases and J lost 3, with 11 bases in between. The CDR3 totals 15 residues. Germline V gene sequence: CDR1 SGHAT, CDR2 FQNNGV. DNA for the CDR3: TGTGCCAGCAGCTTAGATCAAGCACGGCACTATGGCTACACCTTC. It encodes CASSLDQARHYGYTF.

The J gene is TRBJ1-6, the V gene TRBV9; D gene unclear. Germline V CDR1 and CDR2: SGDLS, YYNGEE. Trimming removed 0 bases from V and 7 bases from J, with 14 bases in between. The CDR3 contains 16 residues. CDR3 sequence reads: CASSVGRTLGNSPLHF. CDR3 nucleotides: TGTGCCAGCAGCGTAGGGCGGACCCTGGGGAATTCACCCCTCCACTTT.

This chain uses TRBV5-1 with TRBJ2-6; 12 nucleotides line up with TRBD1. From germline, CDR1 is SGHRS and CDR2 YFSETQ. V trimming: 7 bases; J trimming: 2 bases; junction bases outside the gene matches: 7. The CDR3 spans 17 residues. The CDR3 DNA sequence: TGCGCCAGCCGGGGGACAGGGGGCTCCGCTGGGGCCAACGTCCTGACTTTC. Its translation is CASRGTGGSAGANVLTF.

This chain uses TRBV28 with TRBJ1-5, with a possible D match to TRBD1 (6 bases). This CDR3 has 14 residues. Looked up from germline, CDR1 is MDHEN and CDR2 is SYDVKM. V was cut by 5 bases and J by 2 bases, with 10 bases left in between. In DNA form, the CDR3 reads TGTGCCAGCAGTACAGGGTTTGGCAATCAGCCCCAGCATTTT. This translates into CASSTGFGNQPQHF. The full variable domain, completed using reference TRBV28 and TRBJ1-5, is DVKVTQSSRYLVKRTGEKVFLECVQDMDHENMFWYRQDPGLGLRLIYFSYDVKMKEKGDIPEGYSVSREKKERFSLILESASTNQTSMYLCASSTGFGNQPQHFGDGTRLSIL.

The rearrangement joins TRBV6-2 or TRBV6-3 to TRBJ1-6, with TRBD1 matching 8 bases. The CDR3 runs to 15 residues. CDR1 is MNHEY, CDR2 SVGEGT, per germline. The ends lost 7 bases at V and 7 bases at J; junction bases unmatched: 9. As DNA, the CDR3 is TGTGCCAGCATCCAGATGGACAGGGCCAATTCACCCCTCCACTTT. Its translation is CASIQMDRANSPLHF.

This chain links TRBV20-1 with TRBJ1-1, with D perhaps matching TRBD1 (6 bases). Trimming removed 3 bases from V and 1 base from J, with 15 bases in between. The CDR3 spans 15 residues. Germline V gene lookup returns CDR1 DFQATT and CDR2 SNEGSKA (reference sequence). CDR3 sequence: CSASPRGAKNTEAFF. CDR3 sequence (DNA): TGCAGTGCTAGCCCCCGGGGGGCAAAGAACACTGAAGCTTTCTTT.

This clonotype came up many times. This chain joins TRBV5-8 and TRBJ2-1; a weak D match, TRBD2 (6 bases). Germline CDR1 reads SGHTS; CDR2 reads YDEGEE. The CDR3 totals 14 residues. V was trimmed by 3 bases and J by 6 bases, leaving 13 bases between them. The CDR3 DNA reads TGTGCCAGCAGCTCGGGACTCATGGGCAATGAGCAGTTCTTC. Encoded protein: CASSSGLMGNEQFF.

The chain couples TRBV27 to TRBJ2-1, with no clear D. Germline loops: CDR1 MNHEY, CDR2 SMNVEV (reference sequence). V was trimmed by 3 bases and J by 2 bases, leaving 14 bases between them. The CDR3 covers 16 residues. The CDR3 region has the DNA TGTGCCAGCAGTTTTGACGGATATGGACCCTACAATGAGCAGTTCTTC. This encodes CASSFDGYGPYNEQFF.

This chain joins TRBV27 and TRBJ2-2, with D perhaps matching TRBD2 (7 bases). The germline V gene encodes CDR1 MNHEY and CDR2 SMNVEV (reference sequence). Trimming cost V 4 bases and J 4 bases, with 19 bases left between them. The CDR3 is made up of 17 amino acids. CDR3 in amino acids: CASSSEKGGLITGELFF. The CDR3 DNA reads TGTGCCAGCAGTTCGGAAAAGGGGGGGCTCATCACCGGGGAGCTGTTTTTT.

A few counts support this clonotype. V gene TRBV13 combines with J gene TRBJ1-3; D might be TRBD1 (6 bases). The CDR3 runs to 15 residues. V was pared by 6 bases and J by 3 bases, with 15 bases between. The germline gives CDR1 PRHDT, CDR2 FYEKMQ (reference sequence). CDR3 DNA: TGTGCCAGCAGATCCCCGGGGGCTGGTGGAAACACCATATATTTT. Residues: CASRSPGAGGNTIYF.

Ten or more counts support this clonotype. The J gene is TRBJ1-2, the V gene TRBV10-3; a weak D match, TRBD1 (5 bases). There are 14 residues in the CDR3. Trimming took off 7 bases at V and 4 bases at J, with 16 bases between the two ends. Looked up from germline, CDR1 is ENHRY and CDR2 is SYGVKD. CDR3: CAITRDGTRYGYTF. In DNA form, the CDR3 reads TGTGCCATCACTCGGGACGGAACCCGCTATGGCTACACCTTC.

This clonotype was seen more than once but under ten times. The V call is TRBV28, the J call TRBJ2-3; perhaps TRBD1 as D (6 bases). The V gene's germline CDR1 is MDHEN and CDR2 SYDVKM. Trimming removed 7 bases from V and 2 bases from J, with 22 bases in between. The CDR3 is 17 residues long. CDR3 loop: CASIPLGGSRPTDTQYF. In DNA, the CDR3 is TGTGCCAGCATCCCCCTAGGGGGATCCCGGCCCACAGATACGCAGTATTTT.

In its sample, this clonotype was seen many times. The DNA of the CDR3 is TGTGCCCGCGAGTTACTAGCGGGAGGGGCGGTGAATGAGCAGTTCTTC. It specifies CARELLAGGAVNEQFF. This chain links TRBV24-1 with TRBJ2-1; 13 nucleotides match TRBD2. Germline V gives CDR1 KGHDR, CDR2 SFDVKD. CDR3 length equals 16 residues. The V segment lost 12 bases and the J segment 7 bases; nucleotides outside the gene matches: 14.

This clonotype was observed at least ten times. The chain is built from TRBV20-1 and TRBJ2-7; tentative D call: TRBD2 (6 bases). The CDR3 spans 13 residues. Germline assignment: CDR1 DFQATT and CDR2 SNEGSKA (reference sequence). Trimming took off 5 bases at V and 2 bases at J, with 13 bases between the two ends. CDR3 region: CSAGPAGTYEQYF. The CDR3 region has the DNA TGCAGTGCTGGGCCCGCGGGGACCTACGAGCAGTACTTC.

This clonotype occurred a few times. This chain joins TRBV19 and TRBJ1-2, with 9 bases identical to TRBD1. The V gene's germline CDR1 is LNHDA and CDR2 SQIVND (reference sequence). The CDR3 has 14 residues. Trimming at V came to 5 bases and at J to 5 bases, leaving 6 bases not matched to a gene. CDR3 sequence reads: CASSLGQGQYGYTF. The CDR3 nucleotides read TGTGCCAGTAGTTTGGGACAGGGTCAATATGGCTACACCTTC.

Turning to this clonotype: This may be a read error: a much more frequent sequence differs by one nucleotide. The chain employs TRBV6-5 and TRBJ1-5; possible D gene TRBD1, 6 bases. V lost 2 bases to trimming and J lost 6 bases, with 14 bases between them. CDR3 length: 15 amino acids. Germline loops: CDR1 MNHEY, CDR2 SVGAGI. CDR3 region: CASSYPQGTAQPQHF. The CDR3 DNA reads TGTGCCAGCAGTTACCCCCAGGGGACTGCTCAGCCCCAGCATTTT.

At least ten counts were recorded for this clonotype. The chain has TRBV20-1 and TRBJ2-3; D is ambiguous. The germline gives CDR1 DFQATT, CDR2 SNEGSKA (reference sequence). V was shortened by 3 bases and J by 8 bases, with 21 bases between the two germline ends. This CDR3 contains 15 residues. The CDR3 coding sequence is TGCAGTGCTAGTGCCCCGGGCAAGGCGTGGTCTACGCAGTATTTT. It specifies CSASAPGKAWSTQYF.

The chain employs TRBV27 and TRBJ1-2, with TRBD1 matching 7 bases. J gave up 6 bases and V 4 bases, and 17 bases lay outside the gene matches. The V gene's germline CDR1 is MNHEY and CDR2 SMNVEV (reference sequence). The CDR3 runs 17 residues. This chain's CDR3 is CASSSPLSGDRVHGYTF. For the CDR3, the DNA is TGTGCCAGCAGTTCACCATTATCGGGAGACAGGGTGCATGGCTACACCTTC.

This clonotype was found a few times. The genes are TRBV19 and TRBJ1-1; D gene unclear. Germline V gene data show CDR1 as LNHDA and CDR2 as SQIVND (reference sequence). V lost 3 bases and J 4 bases, leaving 15 bases between the germline ends. The CDR3 contains 15 residues. This CDR3 is CASSIWAGYGTEAFF. The CDR3 DNA reads as TGTGCCAGTAGTATTTGGGCTGGTTACGGCACTGAAGCTTTCTTT.